The 11 T cell receptor beta chains in this list originate from one sample, sequenced in a study of T cells in Graves' hyperthyroidism and ophthalmopathy. Amplification yielded TCR beta CDR3 regions, with RNA transcripts as the source. In the first-round RT-PCR of the TCR CDR3, the HTBI primer set was used. TCRdb recomputed calls from the multiplex PCR reads with MiXCR, one row per CDR3 protein. The sample holds hundreds of thousands of distinct CDR3 sequences, around 15% seen once. The material sequenced was blood. The receptors originated from a woman between 18 and 29 years old with Graves' hyperthyroidism.

This clonotype was seen a single time. This CDR3 is CASSLEPGGFGYTF. For the CDR3, the DNA is TGTGCCAGCAGCTTAGAGCCGGGGGGGTTCGGCTACACCTTC. The chain couples TRBV11-2 to TRBJ1-2, with D maybe TRBD1 (5 bases). Germline V gene sequence: CDR1 SGHAT, CDR2 FQNNGV. This CDR3 spans 14 amino acids. V shed 0 bases and J shed 8 bases, with 13 bases lying between them.

At least ten counts were recorded for this clonotype. This rearrangement joins TRBV20-1 to TRBJ2-1; 10 bases map to TRBD2. CDR1 is DFQATT and CDR2 is SNEGSKA in the germline V gene (reference sequence). The trim removed 1 base at V and 7 bases at J, leaving 7 bases unmatched. This CDR3 spans 15 amino acids. CDR3 DNA sequence: TGCAGTGCTAGAGGGCTAGCGGGAGTACAGAATGAGCAGTTCTTC. Its protein is CSARGLAGVQNEQFF.

In nucleotides, the CDR3 is TGCAGCGACGGGACTAGCGGCACAGATACGCAGTATTTT. Translating it yields CSDGTSGTDTQYF. J is TRBJ2-3 and V is TRBV29-1, with 10 positions matching TRBD2. The CDR3 has 13 amino acids. Trimming took 7 bases from V and 1 from J; bases not matched to a gene: 2. Per germline, CDR1 SQVTM and CDR2 ANQGSEA.

In its sample, this clonotype was seen a few times. V gene TRBV2 combines with J gene TRBJ1-1; a possible D gene is TRBD1 (6 bases). V was clipped by 6 bases and J by 4 bases, with 24 bases between them. Germline-derived CDR1 and CDR2 are SNHLY and FYNNEI. This CDR3 comprises 17 residues. The CDR3 DNA reads TGTGCCAGCAGCCTTGCCGTCGGTCAAAGGGGGGGCACTGAAGCTTTCTTT. The encoded protein is CASSLAVGQRGGTEAFF.

This clonotype showed up many times. The rearrangement joins TRBV7-9 to TRBJ2-7, with a tentative D call TRBD1 (5 bases). CDR3 size: 13 residues. The germline V and J ends were trimmed by 5 bases and 3 bases, with 11 bases remaining between them. Germline CDR1 SEHNR, CDR2 FQNEAQ (reference sequence). CDR3: CASSPKRGYEQYF. CDR3 sequence (DNA): TGTGCCAGCAGCCCGAAAAGGGGCTACGAGCAGTACTTC.

V usage is TRBV7-9 and J usage is TRBJ2-1, with a weak D call TRBD2 (6 bases). Trimming removed 4 bases from V and 5 bases from J, with 15 bases in between. This CDR3 comprises 15 residues. Germline CDR1 is SEHNR and CDR2 is FQNEAQ (reference sequence). The CDR3 loop reads CASSSGLFRDNEQFF. The CDR3 coding sequence is TGTGCCAGCAGCTCCGGACTATTTCGGGACAATGAGCAGTTCTTC.

The CDR3, as DNA: TGTGCCAGCAGTTTCGCCCGGACAGGCCTTGCCTACAATGAGCAGTTCTTC. It yields the protein CASSFARTGLAYNEQFF. The chain carries TRBV12-3 or TRBV12-4 and TRBJ2-1; TRBD1 matches at 7 bases. This CDR3 has 17 amino acids. V was clipped by 3 bases and J by 2 bases; unmatched bases: 10.

Many counts were recorded for this clonotype. The chain joins TRBV6-5 to TRBJ1-1; no definite D call. The V gene's germline CDR1 is MNHEY and CDR2 SVGAGI. CDR3 length: 13 amino acids. V was cut by 2 bases and J by 7 bases, with 11 bases left in between. CDR3 amino acids: CASSYRETNEAFF. The CDR3 DNA is TGTGCCAGCAGTTACAGGGAGACGAATGAAGCTTTCTTT.

V gene TRBV5-1 combines with J gene TRBJ1-6; D is undetermined. This CDR3 spans 14 amino acids. The germline V gene has CDR1 SGHRS and CDR2 YFSETQ. The V end was cut by 3 bases, the J end by 7 bases, with 11 bases between. The CDR3 spells CASSSAGMNSPLHF. The CDR3 DNA sequence: TGCGCCAGCAGCTCTGCGGGAATGAATTCACCCCTCCACTTT.

V usage is TRBV6-1 and J usage is TRBJ2-7; 10 bases match TRBD1. CDR3 length equals 13 residues. V shed 8 bases, J shed 5 bases, and the junction held 6 bases outside the gene matches. From germline, CDR1 is MNHNS and CDR2 SASEGT. CDR3 nucleotide sequence: TGTGCCAGCGGGGGGACAGGGGTCCACGAGCAGTACTTC. Residues: CASGGTGVHEQYF.

V and J are TRBV5-1 and TRBJ2-5, with D uncertain. This CDR3 region has 13 residues. Trimming took off 1 base at V and 1 base at J, with 5 bases between the two ends. Germline CDR1 SGHRS, CDR2 YFSETQ. The CDR3 loop is CASSLLPQETQYF. CDR3 DNA sequence: TGCGCCAGCAGCTTGCTCCCCCAAGAGACCCAGTACTTC.